The 3 T cell receptor beta chains below were found in one sample sequenced in a study of OX40 agonist ivuxolimab in advanced cancers. Produced via immunoSEQ multiplex PCR; TCRdb's table is partial and in-frame only. In the table there are tens of thousands of clones, roughly nine tenths of which are singletons. The source material was CD4+ or CD8+ T cells sorted from blood, sampled in a trial of the OX40 agonist ivuxolimab. These receptors originate from an adult with an advanced solid tumor such as melanoma, head and neck, liver or kidney cancer.

This clone was seen more than once but under ten times. V is TRBV6-5 and J is TRBJ1-2; D is ambiguous. The V end was cut by 0 bases, the J end by 4 bases, with 9 bases between. CDR1 and CDR2 (germline): MNHEY, SVGAGI. This CDR3 spans 14 amino acids. The CDR3 reads CASSYSRNGYGYTF. CDR3 bases: TGTGCCAGCAGTTACTCACGGAACGGCTATGGCTACACCTTC.

This chain uses TRBV11-3 with TRBJ2-2; 10 bases are a match to TRBD1. CDR1 SGHNT and CDR2 YENEEA come from the germline V gene. With V trimmed by 4 bases and J by 5 bases, 7 bases remained unmatched. The CDR3 is made up of 16 amino acids. The CDR3 DNA reads as TGTGCCAGCAGCTCCCGGGACAGGGGACCTACCGGGGAGCTGTTTTTT. This gives the protein CASSSRDRGPTGELFF.

The gene calls are TRBV7-2 and TRBJ2-1; D gene unclear. CDR3 size: 14 residues. Trimming took off 5 bases at V and 4 bases at J, with 12 bases between the two ends. In germline, CDR1 is SGHTA, CDR2 FQGNSA. The CDR3 DNA sequence: TGTGCCAGCAGCCTACTTCCCGGGTACAATGAGCAGTTCTTC. This gives the protein CASSLLPGYNEQFF. Supplemented by reference TRBV7-2 and TRBJ2-1, the full variable domain reads GAGVSQSPSNKVTEKGKDVELRCDPISGHTALYWYRQSLGQGLEFLIYFQGNSAPDKSGLPSDRFSAERTGGSVSTLTIQRTQQEDSAVYLCASSLLPGYNEQFFGPGTRLTVL.